Listed here are 16 T cell receptor beta chains from one sample, sequenced in a study of blood T cell repertoires in COVID-19. TCRdb keeps only in-frame clones here, not all; method: immunoSEQ multiplex PCR. This table has roughly 250,000 clones, around four fifths appearing once. The sample comprised peripheral blood. These receptors were obtained from a man aged 35 to 55 with active or convalescent COVID-19.

CDR3 DNA sequence: TGTGCCAGCAGCATCACCGGTACCAATCAGCCCCAGCATTTT. Its protein product is CASSITGTNQPQHF. The genes are TRBV7-8 and TRBJ1-5, with D hard to call. Between the trimmed V and J ends, which lost 5 bases and 3 bases, there was a span of 11 bases. The CDR3 is made up of 14 amino acids. In germline, CDR1 is SGHVS, CDR2 FQNEAQ.

The gene calls are TRBV12-5 and TRBJ2-3; D possibly corresponds to TRBD2 (5 bases). V dropped 0 bases and J dropped 2 bases, with 15 bases sitting between them. Germline loops: CDR1 LGHNT, CDR2 FRNRAP. This CDR3 is 17 amino acids long. The CDR3 region has the DNA TGTGCTAGTGGTTTGGTACGTGGGGAGATACCCACAGATACGCAGTATTTT. Translation gives CASGLVRGEIPTDTQYF. Together with reference TRBV12-5 and TRBJ2-3, the CDR3 gives the full variable domain: DARVTQTPRHKVTEMGQEVTMRCQPILGHNTVFWYRQTMMQGLELLAYFRNRAPLDDSGMPKDRFSAEMPDATLATLKIQPSEPRDSAVYFCASGLVRGEIPTDTQYFGPGTRLTVL.

V gene TRBV30 combines with J gene TRBJ2-4; 7 nucleotides line up with TRBD2. Germline assignment: CDR1 GTSNPN and CDR2 SVGIG (reference sequence). The ends lost 3 bases at V and 3 bases at J; junction bases unmatched: 2. CDR3 length: 13 residues. DNA for the CDR3: TGTGCCTGGAGCGGGGGGAACAAAAACATTCAGTACTTC. This codes for CAWSGGNKNIQYF. The full variable domain, in which reference TRBV30 and TRBJ2-4 provide the parts outside the CDR3, is SQTIHQWPATLVQPVGSPLSLECTVEGTSNPNLYWYRQAAGRGLQLLFYSVGIGQISSEVPQNLSASRPQDRQFILSSKKLLLSDSGFYLCAWSGGNKNIQYFGAGTRLSVL.

The gene calls are TRBV11-3 and TRBJ1-6; D unresolved. The CDR3 extends over 13 amino acids. The V gene's germline CDR1 is SGHNT and CDR2 YENEEA. Deletions cut 3 bases from V and 10 bases from J, with 10 bases between. The CDR3 spells CASSFLPGSPLHF. The CDR3 DNA reads as TGTGCCAGCAGCTTTTTACCGGGGTCACCCCTCCACTTT.

This clone was detected a few times. V usage is TRBV19 and J usage is TRBJ1-2; D is ambiguous. Trimming cost V 7 bases and J 7 bases, with 28 bases left between them. Germline V gene sequence: CDR1 LNHDA, CDR2 SQIVND (reference sequence). This CDR3 comprises 17 residues. CDR3 protein: CASTPLGRAVSIGGYTF. The CDR3 DNA reads TGTGCCAGTACCCCCCTGGGGAGAGCGGTCTCTATAGGTGGCTACACCTTC.

The rearrangement links TRBV28 to TRBJ2-7; 11 nucleotides align to TRBD2. The CDR3 spans 15 residues. After removal of 3 bases from V and 6 bases from J, the junction contained 7 bases not matched to a gene. CDR1 and CDR2 from the germline V gene are MDHEN and SYDVKM. The CDR3 spells CASSFGPLAGGEQYF. The DNA for the CDR3 is TGTGCCAGCAGTTTCGGTCCGCTAGCGGGAGGCGAGCAGTACTTC.

V usage is TRBV20-1 and J usage is TRBJ1-2; tentatively, D is TRBD1 (5 bases). Looked up from germline, CDR1 is DFQATT and CDR2 is SNEGSKA (reference sequence). This CDR3 is 11 amino acids long. Trimming pared 6 bases from V and 8 bases from J, leaving 13 bases between. The CDR3 loop is CSAPRGYGYTF. CDR3 coding DNA: TGCAGTGCCCCAAGGGGTTACGGCTACACCTTC.

The CDR3 DNA sequence: TGTGCCAGCAGTTGGGGGCGGGGGCCGAATGAAAAACTGTTTTTT. Protein: CASSWGRGPNEKLFF. The V call is TRBV6-5, the J call TRBJ1-4; D is possibly TRBD1 (6 bases). The CDR3 runs to 15 residues. Germline V lookup: CDR1 MNHEY, CDR2 SVGAGI. V gave up 4 bases and J gave up 5 bases, with 14 bases separating them.

The gene calls are TRBV5-1 and TRBJ1-6; 8 bases fit TRBD1. The germline V gene has CDR1 SGHRS and CDR2 YFSETQ. CDR3 length equals 15 residues. With 2 bases clipped from V and 9 bases from J, the junction kept 7 bases outside the gene matches. In DNA, the CDR3 is TGCGCCAGCAGCTTTCTTGGACAGGGTAGTTCACCCCTCCACTTT. This translates into CASSFLGQGSSPLHF.

The gene calls are TRBV27 and TRBJ2-3; 7 nucleotides line up with TRBD2. This CDR3 has 15 amino acids. CDR1 is MNHEY, CDR2 SMNVEV, per germline (reference sequence). Trimming cost V 4 bases and J 0 bases; bases outside gene matches: 4. The CDR3 nucleotides read TGTGCCAGCAGTTCAGCGGGACTTAGCACAGATACGCAGTATTTT. Translated, it gives CASSSAGLSTDTQYF.

The genes are TRBV19 and TRBJ1-5; D might be TRBD1 (6 bases). The V gene's germline CDR1 is LNHDA and CDR2 SQIVND (reference sequence). Between the trimmed V and J ends, which lost 6 bases and 8 bases, there was a span of 14 bases. This CDR3 is built from 13 residues. The CDR3 nucleotides read TGTGCCAGTAGGCCCGACAGGCGGGAGCCCCAGCATTTT. Protein sequence: CASRPDRREPQHF.

This rearrangement joins TRBV21-1 to TRBJ2-5; the table calls TRBD1, which could not be checked here. TRBV21-1 is shown as a pseudogene. This CDR3 has 18 amino acids. CDR3 loop: CASSRGFGDRQYQETQYF. The CDR3 bases are TGTGCCAGCAGCAGGGGTTTTGGGGACAGACAGTACCAAGAGACCCAGTACTTC.

Notes on this clone: Other DNA sequences in this sample translate to the same CDR3. The chain links TRBV7-2 to TRBJ1-2; 7 positions agree with TRBD1. J gave up 4 bases and V 1 base, and 0 bases lay outside the gene matches. Germline V gene sequence: CDR1 SGHTA, CDR2 FQGNSA. The CDR3 spans 13 residues. This CDR3 reads CASSLDRGYGYTF. The CDR3 region has the DNA TGTGCCAGCAGCTTAGACAGGGGCTATGGCTACACCTTC.

This clone has a handful of counts. At one boundary the junction diverges from the germline segment, which might be a read error. The rearrangement joins TRBV10-3 to TRBJ1-5; D remains unclear. Looked up from germline, CDR1 is ENHRY and CDR2 is SYGVKD. The CDR3 totals 15 residues. CDR3 amino acids: CAISDDAGSYQPQHF. DNA for the CDR3: TGTGCCATCAGTGACGACGCCGGTAGCTATCAGCCCCAGCATTTT.

The rearrangement uses TRBV29-1 and TRBJ1-3; D call uncertain. The CDR3 is 17 amino acids. The V end was cut by 7 bases, the J end by 0 bases, with 22 bases between. Germline V lookup: CDR1 SQVTM, CDR2 ANQGSEA. The CDR3 sequence: CSADGNGVPSSGNTIYF. The CDR3 region has the DNA TGCAGCGCCGACGGTAACGGGGTGCCAAGCTCTGGAAACACCATATATTTT.

This rearrangement joins TRBV7-6 to TRBJ2-7; maybe TRBD1 (6 bases). The CDR3 spans 11 residues. Germline assignment: CDR1 SGHVS and CDR2 FNYEAQ. V lost 5 bases and J lost 7, with 9 bases in between. In DNA form, the CDR3 reads TGTGCCAGCAGCATCAGGGGTGAGCAGTACTTC. This gives the protein CASSIRGEQYF.